Below, one T cell receptor (beta chain) is given with its context. MiXCR, run by TCRdb on the RACE reads, gives a single entry per CDR3 protein. The table has some 200,000 distinct CDR3 sequences, about 22% seen once. The data were obtained in a study of human T cells and chemical hapten exposure. Germline V CDR1 and CDR2: SGHNT, YYREEE (reference sequence). The V end lost 2 bases, the J end lost 6 bases, and 9 bases lay between the germline ends. The length of the CDR3 is 12 residues. Time point meaning: patch test 1, 2 weeks after DPC sensitization. This sample's treatment: therapeutic diphenylcyclopropenone sensitization with weekly scalp DPC.

V usage is TRBV5-4 and J usage is TRBJ2-7; D may be TRBD1 (6 bases). The clonotype was recovered from a woman between 50 and 59 years old with alopecia areata. Some clones in this sample may be carry-over from other donors' samples. This specimen was whole blood, taken in connection with sensitization to the hapten diphenylcyclopropenone (DPC). The CDR3 sequence: CASSLTGSEQYF. In DNA, the CDR3 is TGTGCCAGCAGCTTAACAGGGAGCGAGCAGTACTTC.